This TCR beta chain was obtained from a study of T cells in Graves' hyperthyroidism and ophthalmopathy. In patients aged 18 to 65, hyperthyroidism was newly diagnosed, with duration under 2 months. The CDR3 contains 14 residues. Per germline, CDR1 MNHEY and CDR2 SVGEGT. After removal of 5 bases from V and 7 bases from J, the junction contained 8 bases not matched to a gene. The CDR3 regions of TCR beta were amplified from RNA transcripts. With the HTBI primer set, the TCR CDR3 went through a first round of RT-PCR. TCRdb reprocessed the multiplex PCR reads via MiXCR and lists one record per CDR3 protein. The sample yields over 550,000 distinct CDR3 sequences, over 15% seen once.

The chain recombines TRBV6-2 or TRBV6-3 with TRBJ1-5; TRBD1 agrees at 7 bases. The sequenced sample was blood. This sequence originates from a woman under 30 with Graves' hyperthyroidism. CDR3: CASSNQGGRQPQHF. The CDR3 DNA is TGTGCCAGCAGTAACCAGGGGGGCAGGCAGCCCCAGCATTTT.